This is a list of T cell receptor beta chains from one sample in a study of T-cell memory formation after mild COVID-19. Each CDR3 protein is one row after TCRdb ran MiXCR on the 5' RACE reads. The sample comprises a few hundred thousand distinct CDR3 sequences, 15% to 20% of which are singletons, and roughly a fifth rests with the top ten. Sequencing used PBMCs or a T cell subset sorted from them (not recorded which). All receptors come from a young man who had mild COVID-19 (a few samples of this study predate the infection). Cell type and time point are not known. The CDR3 runs from the conserved cysteine through the conserved F or W. A D gene is named only where the DNA matches it firmly. Clone size is given for some rows only: seen once, a few or many times, or a class if the clone is expanded.

abundance,v_gene,d_gene,j_gene,CDR3nt,CDR3aa
few,TRBV7-2,NA,TRBJ1-2,TGTGCCAGCAGCATAGACACGTTTCAGCGTTTGGTTGGCTACACCTTC,CASSIDTFQRLVGYTF
NA,TRBV29-1,TRBD1,TRBJ1-1,TGCAGCGTATCAGGGGGCTGGGCTGAAGCTTTCTTT,CSVSGGWAEAFF
NA,TRBV15,TRBD2,TRBJ2-5,TGTGCCACTTCCCCCCGAGCGGGGCAAGAGACCCAGTACTTC,CATSPRAGQETQYF
NA,TRBV11-2,NA,TRBJ2-2,TGTGCCAGCAGCAAGGACAGGAACACCGGGGAGCTGTTTTTT,CASSKDRNTGELFF
NA,TRBV24-1,TRBD2,TRBJ2-1,TGTGCCACCAGTGACTTTAGCGGGGGTGTCAATGAGCAGTTCTTC,CATSDFSGGVNEQFF
few,TRBV11-2,NA,TRBJ2-5,TGTGCCAGCAGCTTAAACCAGCGGCGGTACCAAGAGACCCAGTACTTC,CASSLNQRRYQETQYF
few,TRBV29-1,TRBD1,TRBJ1-1,TGCAGCGTTGAGGGGACAGCGAACACTGAAGCTTTCTTT,CSVEGTANTEAFF
NA,TRBV5-1,NA,TRBJ2-7,TGCGCCAGCAGCTTGTCCGGCCCCACCTACGAGCAGTACTTC,CASSLSGPTYEQYF
NA,TRBV18,TRBD1,TRBJ1-2,TGTGCCAGCTCACCACAGACAGGGTTTCTGGGCTACACCTTC,CASSPQTGFLGYTF
many,TRBV7-2,NA,TRBJ2-4,TGTGCCAGCAGCTCCGGAGGGCTAAGTACGCACTTC,CASSSGGLSTHF
few,TRBV6-2/TRBV6-3,NA,TRBJ2-3,TGTGCCAGCCGTCTAGAACTTAGCACAGATACGCAGTATTTT,CASRLELSTDTQYF
few,TRBV10-2,NA,TRBJ2-7,TGCGCCAGCAGTGATGGGATGACTAACGAGCAGTACTTC,CASSDGMTNEQYF
NA,TRBV5-1,NA,TRBJ1-2,TGCGCCAGCAGCCCATTACTCGGCGGTGGCTACACCTTC,CASSPLLGGGYTF
many,TRBV7-2,NA,TRBJ2-4,TGTGCCAGCAGCTACCAGGGGAGAGCCAAAAACATTCAGTACTTC,CASSYQGRAKNIQYF
few,TRBV3-1,NA,TRBJ1-5,TGTGCCAGCAGCCCCCCAGGGAGTCAGCCCCAGCATTTT,CASSPPGSQPQHF
NA,TRBV2,NA,TRBJ1-1,TGTGCCAGCAGTGAAGAATCAGTGGTAATGAACACTGAAGCTTTCTTT,CASSEESVVMNTEAFF
once,TRBV11-1,NA,TRBJ2-5,TGTGCCAGCAGCCCCCGGGGGGCTGGCGGAGAGACCCAGTACTTC,CASSPRGAGGETQYF
few,TRBV7-9,TRBD1,TRBJ2-5,TGTGCCACTACAAACCGGGACAGGGATTTGGAGACCCAGTACTTC,CATTNRDRDLETQYF
few,TRBV7-2,TRBD2,TRBJ2-3,TGTGCCAGCCTTATAGCGGGGATCAGCACAGATACGCAGTATTTT,CASLIAGISTDTQYF
NA,TRBV7-2,TRBD1,TRBJ1-6,TGTGCCAGCAGCTTAGGGACAGGGAGAGGTCCCTATAATTCACCCCTCCACTTT,CASSLGTGRGPYNSPLHF
few,TRBV9,NA,TRBJ1-2,TGTGCCAGCAGCGTAGGTCAGGTTAATGGGGGCTACACCTTC,CASSVGQVNGGYTF
NA,TRBV6-6,NA,TRBJ1-1,TGTGCCAGCAGTCCCCGGGGGGGTGGAATGAACACTGAAGCTTTCTTT,CASSPRGGGMNTEAFF
NA,TRBV18,NA,TRBJ2-2,TGTGCCAGCTCACCAACCGGAGCGAACACCGGGGAGCTGTTTTTT,CASSPTGANTGELFF
NA,TRBV6-6,NA,TRBJ2-5,TGTGCCAGCAAAGGGTACCAAGAGACCCAGTACTTC,CASKGYQETQYF
few,TRBV19,NA,TRBJ1-2,TGTGCCAGTAGTATAGTTGCAGATTTCTATGGCTACACCTTC,CASSIVADFYGYTF
NA,TRBV5-1,NA,TRBJ2-1,TGCGCCAGCAGGCCGGGGAGCCCAGAGAGCTCCTACAATGAGCAGTTCTTC,CASRPGSPESSYNEQFF
NA,TRBV15,NA,TRBJ2-4,TGTGCCACCAGGTCGGGCAAAAACATTCAGTACTTC,CATRSGKNIQYF
many,TRBV7-9,NA,TRBJ2-3,TGTGCCAGCAGCTTAGTGGGTACTGCGAGAGATACGCAGTATTTT,CASSLVGTARDTQYF
NA,TRBV15,NA,TRBJ2-3,TGTGCCACCAGCAGCGGGGGACGCACAGATACGCAGTATTTT,CATSSGGRTDTQYF
few,TRBV15,TRBD1,TRBJ1-4,TGTGCCACCAGCAGGGGACAGCCAAATGAAAAACTGTTTTTT,CATSRGQPNEKLFF
NA,TRBV7-9,NA,TRBJ1-4,TGTGCCAGCAGCTTCACAGCGGGGAATGAAAAACTGTTTTTT,CASSFTAGNEKLFF
many,TRBV7-9,NA,TRBJ2-5,TGTGCCAGCAGTCTTTACGGGGGCATCCAAGAGACCCAGTACTTC,CASSLYGGIQETQYF
NA,TRBV6-5,TRBD1,TRBJ2-3,TGTGCCAGCAGTCCGACAGGGCCAGATACGCAGTATTTT,CASSPTGPDTQYF
few,TRBV7-9,NA,TRBJ2-1,TGTGCCAGCAGCTTAGAAGCGCACAATGAGCAGTTCTTC,CASSLEAHNEQFF
NA,TRBV13,NA,TRBJ2-7,TGTGCCAGCAGCTTAGGGGGTATGGGAGAGCAGTACTTC,CASSLGGMGEQYF
few,TRBV7-2,NA,TRBJ2-5,TGTGCCAGCCGTTTGGGGGAGACCCAGTACTTC,CASRLGETQYF
many,TRBV5-1,TRBD1,TRBJ2-7,TGCGCCAGCAGCCTGGGACAGGTCTACGAGCAGTACTTC,CASSLGQVYEQYF
few,TRBV5-1,NA,TRBJ1-5,TGCGCCAGCAGCTCCGACGGGGATCAGCCCCAGCATTTT,CASSSDGDQPQHF
NA,TRBV3-1,NA,TRBJ1-1,TGTGCCAGCAGCAGCCCGACAGTGAACACTGAAGCTTTCTTT,CASSSPTVNTEAFF
many,TRBV11-2,TRBD1,TRBJ1-1,TGTGCCAGCAGCTTCACAGGGGCGAACACTGAAGCTTTCTTT,CASSFTGANTEAFF
few,TRBV11-2,NA,TRBJ2-7,TGTGCCAGCAGCTTAGATAGAGGGTCCGAGCAGTACTTC,CASSLDRGSEQYF
NA,TRBV4-1,NA,TRBJ2-3,TGCGCCAGCAGCCGCGGATCTGACGCAGATACGCAGTATTTT,CASSRGSDADTQYF
NA,TRBV4-3,NA,TRBJ2-2,TGCGCCAGCAGCCAAGATCAGGGCGGGGAGCTGTTTTTT,CASSQDQGGELFF
NA,TRBV7-2,TRBD2,TRBJ2-5,TGTGCCAGCAGCTTCTGGACTAGCGAGCCCCAGTACTTC,CASSFWTSEPQYF
NA,TRBV5-4,NA,TRBJ2-7,TGTGCCAGCAGCTTGGGGATCTACTACGAGCAGTACTTC,CASSLGIYYEQYF
few,TRBV11-2,NA,TRBJ2-3,TGTGCCAGCAGCTTAGAAGTAGGGGGTCCAGATACGCAGTATTTT,CASSLEVGGPDTQYF
many,TRBV13,TRBD2,TRBJ2-3,TGTGCCAGCAGCCGCCGAGCCCAGCGGGGGTTAAGCACAGATACGCAGTATTTT,CASSRRAQRGLSTDTQYF
few,TRBV7-2,NA,TRBJ1-2,TGTGCCAGCAGCCCTCCGGACAGCTTAGATGGCTACACCTTC,CASSPPDSLDGYTF
many,TRBV10-2,NA,TRBJ1-1,TGCGCCAGCAGTGAGTGGGGGGACACTGAAGCTTTCTTT,CASSEWGDTEAFF
few,TRBV7-6,TRBD1,TRBJ1-6,TGTGCCAGCAGCCCCCGGGACAGGGATAATTCACCCCTCCACTTT,CASSPRDRDNSPLHF